These 28 T cell receptor beta chains were sequenced from one sample in a study of T cells expressing NK-cell markers. TCRdb processed the 5' RACE reads again and assigns one entry to each CDR3 protein, with no DNA. The listing contains roughly 180,000 distinct CDR3 sequences. Sample: blood T cells: a sorted CD56 or NKG2C T cell subset, CD4+ or CD8+ T cells, or bulk PBMC T cells (not recorded which). Source of these receptors: a woman aged 18 to 75 in good health.

This sequence joins TRBV10-3 and TRBJ2-3; TCRdb's D call, TRBD1, is unchecked because there is no DNA. CDR3 size: 14 residues. Germline assignment: CDR1 ENHRY and CDR2 SYGVKD. This CDR3 is CAISDPGHPDTQYF.

The V and J genes are TRBV12-3 or TRBV12-4 and TRBJ2-2; TCRdb indicates TRBD1, and absent DNA this call remains unverified. The CDR3 loop spans 17 amino acids. The CDR3 here is CASNRGSGTGTTGELFF.

The rearrangement joins TRBV25-1 to TRBJ1-1; the D gene TCRdb calls, TRBD1, cannot be checked with no DNA. The CDR3 is 15 residues long. Germline V gives CDR1 MGHDK, CDR2 SYGVNS. The CDR3 loop is CASSGQGSGNTEAFF. Full variable domain (remainder filled in from reference TRBV25-1 and TRBJ1-1): EADIYQTPRYLVIGTGKKITLECSQTMGHDKMYWYQQDPGMELHLIHYSYGVNSTEKGDLSSESTVSRIRTEHFPLTLESARPSHTSQYLCASSGQGSGNTEAFFGQGTRLTVV.

The J gene is TRBJ2-3, the V gene TRBV7-9; the D call of TRBD1 rests on TCRdb alone, since no DNA is present to check it. Germline CDR1 is SEHNR and CDR2 is FQNEAQ (reference sequence). This CDR3 has 16 amino acids. CDR3 region: CASSLARQVYTDTQYF.

The chain uses TRBV20-1 and TRBJ2-5; TCRdb reports TRBD1, a call that lacks DNA to check it against. Per germline, CDR1 DFQATT and CDR2 SNEGSKA (reference sequence). The CDR3 consists of 14 residues. CDR3 loop: CSARAGTGKETQYF.

The V and J genes are TRBV6-5 and TRBJ2-7; there is no DNA to check the TCRdb D call of TRBD2. The CDR3 spans 12 residues. The germline CDR1 and CDR2 sequences are MNHEY and SVGAGI. Here the CDR3 reads CASKSSGVEQYF.

V usage is TRBV29-1 and J usage is TRBJ2-7. The CDR3 runs to 13 residues. Germline lookup yields CDR1 SQVTM and CDR2 ANQGSEA. CDR3 loop: CSVEPGSSYEQYF.

The chain employs TRBV5-5 and TRBJ2-7; TCRdb picks TRBD2, but there is no DNA to check that call. CDR1 and CDR2 (germline): SGHKS, YYEKEE (reference sequence). The CDR3 has 16 amino acids. This CDR3 reads CASSYRGLAGGYEQYF.

CDR3: CASSLQTATVTEAFF. The chain combines TRBV27 with TRBJ1-1. CDR1 MNHEY and CDR2 SMNVEV come from the germline V gene (reference sequence). The CDR3 covers 15 residues.

The genes are TRBV7-2 and TRBJ2-3. Germline assignment: CDR1 SGHTA and CDR2 FQGNSA. This CDR3 has 14 amino acids. CDR3: CASSLARGIDTQYF.

This sequence joins TRBV20-1 and TRBJ2-4. This CDR3 is built from 11 residues. CDR1 DFQATT and CDR2 SNEGSKA come from the germline V gene (reference sequence). The CDR3 region is CSALGQNIQYF.

The J gene is TRBJ2-3, the V gene TRBV20-1. This CDR3 spans 13 amino acids. CDR1 DFQATT and CDR2 SNEGSKA come from the germline V gene (reference sequence). This CDR3 reads CSASRSSTDTQYF.

The chain has TRBV7-9 and TRBJ2-5; the D call of TRBD1 rests on TCRdb alone, since no DNA is present to check it. The CDR3 covers 15 residues. Germline-derived CDR1 and CDR2 are SEHNR and FQNEAQ (reference sequence). The chain's CDR3 is CASSTDRGWGETQYF.

The J gene is TRBJ2-2, the V gene TRBV5-4; there is no DNA to check the TCRdb D call of TRBD2. The germline V gene encodes CDR1 SGHNT and CDR2 YYREEE (reference sequence). The CDR3 length is 16 residues. The CDR3 loop is CASSPTGGGTTGELFF.

The chain couples TRBV10-3 to TRBJ2-5; TCRdb proposes TRBD1, but this gene call is untestable without DNA. Germline values: CDR1 ENHRY, CDR2 SYGVKD. The CDR3 has 14 amino acids. CDR3 residues: CAISESKGEETQYF.

The chain has TRBV29-1 and TRBJ2-1; the TCRdb call, TRBD1, lacks DNA for checking. CDR1 and CDR2 from the germline V gene are SQVTM and ANQGSEA. This CDR3 has 13 residues. The CDR3 protein is CSVQRQGAGEQFF.

The V and J genes are TRBV5-1 and TRBJ2-7; the TRBD2 assignment by TCRdb is unverifiable without DNA. Germline V CDR1 and CDR2: SGHRS, YFSETQ. The CDR3 is made up of 15 amino acids. CDR3 sequence reads: CASSLLLAGGGEQYF.

This chain uses TRBV7-2 with TRBJ2-2; TCRdb picks TRBD1, but there is no DNA to check that call. There are 15 residues in the CDR3. Germline V gene sequence: CDR1 SGHTA, CDR2 FQGNSA. This CDR3 reads CASSPGPANTGELFF.

The V and J genes are TRBV5-1 and TRBJ2-1; the D gene TCRdb calls, TRBD2, cannot be checked with no DNA. Germline V gene sequence: CDR1 SGHRS, CDR2 YFSETQ. The CDR3 contains 20 residues. The chain's CDR3 is CASRPEAGGGVQSSYNEQFF.

The genes are TRBV4-1 and TRBJ2-6; the TCRdb call, TRBD1, lacks DNA for checking. The CDR3 loop spans 17 amino acids. Germline CDR1 and CDR2: MGHRA and YSYEKL. The CDR3 sequence: CASSLPGRGSGANVLTF.

The CDR3 protein is CASSLGEGIGQFF. The J gene is TRBJ2-1, the V gene TRBV11-2; TCRdb names TRBD2, which stays unverified in the absence of DNA. Germline loops: CDR1 SGHAT, CDR2 FQNNGV. The length of the CDR3 is 13 residues.

The chain couples TRBV30 to TRBJ2-6. The CDR3 is 15 residues long. CDR1 GTSNPN and CDR2 SVGIG come from the germline V gene (reference sequence). The CDR3: CAQASWLSGANVLTF. Looking up the rest from reference TRBV30 and TRBJ2-6 gives the full variable domain: SQTIHQWPATLVQPVGSPLSLECTVEGTSNPNLYWYRQAAGRGLQLLFYSVGIGQISSEVPQNLSASRPQDRQFILSSKKLLLSDSGFYLCAQASWLSGANVLTFGAGSRLTVL.

The chain employs TRBV9 and TRBJ2-3; TCRdb lists TRBD1, though no DNA is available to test this call. This CDR3 has 15 residues. Germline V gene sequence: CDR1 SGDLS, CDR2 YYNGEE. The CDR3 sequence is CASSAGTGKMDTQYF.

The chain couples TRBV7-8 to TRBJ1-1; TCRdb gives TRBD1 as the D gene, but with no DNA this cannot be confirmed. The CDR3 contains 18 residues. Germline V lookup: CDR1 SGHVS, CDR2 FQNEAQ. CDR3: CASSSTGTGVGMNTEAFF.

The chain has TRBV4-1 and TRBJ2-2; TCRdb's assignment of TRBD2 cannot be checked, as there is no DNA. Germline assignment: CDR1 MGHRA and CDR2 YSYEKL. This CDR3 is built from 15 residues. The CDR3 protein is CASSTGLAGTGELFF.

The J gene is TRBJ2-3, the V gene TRBV11-2; TCRdb selects TRBD2, and the lack of DNA leaves this call unchecked. Germline V gene data show CDR1 as SGHAT and CDR2 as FQNNGV. The CDR3 has 17 residues. The CDR3 loop reads CASSLTEPLAGPDTQYF.

The chain is built from TRBV18 and TRBJ2-1; absent DNA, TCRdb's TRBD1 call cannot be checked. Germline-derived CDR1 and CDR2 are KGHSH and LQKENI. The CDR3 consists of 15 residues. The CDR3 loop reads CASSPFRGGYNEQFF.

The V call is TRBV27, the J call TRBJ2-7; the TCRdb D gene call, TRBD1, has no DNA to confirm it. Germline V lookup: CDR1 MNHEY, CDR2 SMNVEV (reference sequence). The length of the CDR3 is 12 residues. This chain's CDR3 is CASSIEGSAQYF.